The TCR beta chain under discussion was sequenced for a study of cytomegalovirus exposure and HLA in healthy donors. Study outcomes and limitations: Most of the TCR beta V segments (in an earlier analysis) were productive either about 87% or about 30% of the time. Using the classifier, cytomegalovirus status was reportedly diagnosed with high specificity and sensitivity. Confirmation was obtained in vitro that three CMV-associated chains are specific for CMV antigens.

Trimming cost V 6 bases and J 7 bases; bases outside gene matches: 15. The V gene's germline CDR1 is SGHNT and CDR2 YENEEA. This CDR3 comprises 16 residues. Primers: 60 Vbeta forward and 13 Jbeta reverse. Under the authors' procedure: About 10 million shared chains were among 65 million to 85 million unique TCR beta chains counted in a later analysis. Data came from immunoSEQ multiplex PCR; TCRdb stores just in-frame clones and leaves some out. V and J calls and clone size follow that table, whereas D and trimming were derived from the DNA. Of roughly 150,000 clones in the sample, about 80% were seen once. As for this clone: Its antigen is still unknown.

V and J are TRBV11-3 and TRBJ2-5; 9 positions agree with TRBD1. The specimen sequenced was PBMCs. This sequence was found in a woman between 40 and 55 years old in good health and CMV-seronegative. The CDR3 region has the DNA TGTGCCAGCAGTCTCCCTGGGACAGGGACTCTGGGGACCCAGTACTTC. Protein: CASSLPGTGTLGTQYF.